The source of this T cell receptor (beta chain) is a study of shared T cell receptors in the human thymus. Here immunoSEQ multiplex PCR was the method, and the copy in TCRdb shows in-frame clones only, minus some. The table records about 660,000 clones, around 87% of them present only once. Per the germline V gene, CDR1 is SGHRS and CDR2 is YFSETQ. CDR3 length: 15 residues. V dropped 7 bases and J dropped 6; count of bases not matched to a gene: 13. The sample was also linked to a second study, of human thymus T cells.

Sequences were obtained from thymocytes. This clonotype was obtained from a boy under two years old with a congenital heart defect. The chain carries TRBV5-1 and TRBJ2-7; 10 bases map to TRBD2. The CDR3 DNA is TGCGCCAGCTGTGAAGCGGGAGGGGGTAGTACCGAGCAGTACTTC. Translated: CASCEAGGGSTEQYF.